These 4 T cell receptor beta chains share one sample of origin, sequenced in a study of shared clonotypes between healthy human individuals. TCRdb's table, derived via immunoSEQ multiplex PCR, lists solely in-frame clones and lacks some. The sample gives over a million clones, about 98% of which show up once; around 0.47% is in the top ten. Sequenced input: naive CD4+ T cells sorted from blood. The subset: CD45RA+ positively selected. These receptors originate from a man between 25 and 39 years old in good health.

The rearrangement uses TRBV2 and TRBJ2-5; D might be TRBD1 (6 bases). The CDR3 loop spans 14 amino acids. Germline values: CDR1 SNHLY, CDR2 FYNNEI. V was pared by 5 bases and J by 0 bases, with 10 bases between. The CDR3 loop is CASSSDRYQETQYF. The CDR3 nucleotides are TGTGCCAGCAGTTCGGACAGATACCAAGAGACCCAGTACTTC.

The V call is TRBV6-1, the J call TRBJ1-2, with 10 nucleotides matching TRBD1. Looked up from germline, CDR1 is MNHNS and CDR2 is SASEGT. This CDR3 has 15 amino acids. V shed 7 bases, J shed 8 bases, and the junction held 13 bases outside the gene matches. The chain's CDR3 is CASNAPGQGIYGYTF. The CDR3 DNA reads TGTGCCAGCAACGCTCCGGGACAGGGGATTTACGGCTACACCTTC.

The CDR3 DNA reads as TGTGCCAGCAGTTTAAGGCAGTATAGCAATCAGCCCCAGCATTTT. This gives the protein CASSLRQYSNQPQHF. The V call is TRBV27, the J call TRBJ1-5; D ambiguous. Trimming removed 2 bases from V and 0 bases from J, with 8 bases in between. This CDR3 has 15 amino acids. Germline V gene sequence: CDR1 MNHEY, CDR2 SMNVEV (reference sequence).

The chain couples TRBV6-5 to TRBJ2-1; D ambiguous. V was clipped by 0 bases and J by 1 base, with 10 bases between them. Germline CDR1 and CDR2: MNHEY and SVGAGI. The CDR3 covers 16 residues. CDR3 in amino acids: CASSYSGARSYNEQFF. CDR3 nucleotide sequence: TGTGCCAGCAGTTACTCGGGCGCGAGGTCCTACAATGAGCAGTTCTTC.